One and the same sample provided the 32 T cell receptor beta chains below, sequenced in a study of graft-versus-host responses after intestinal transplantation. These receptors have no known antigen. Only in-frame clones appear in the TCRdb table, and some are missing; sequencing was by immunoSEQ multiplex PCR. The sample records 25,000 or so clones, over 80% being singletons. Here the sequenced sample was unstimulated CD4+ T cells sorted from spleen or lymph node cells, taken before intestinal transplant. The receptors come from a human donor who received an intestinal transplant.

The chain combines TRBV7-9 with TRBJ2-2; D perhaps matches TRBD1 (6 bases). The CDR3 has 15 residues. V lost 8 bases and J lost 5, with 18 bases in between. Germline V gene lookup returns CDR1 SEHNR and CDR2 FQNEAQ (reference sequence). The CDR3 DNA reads TGTGCCAGCGAGATAAGGACAGCAACTACCGGGGAGCTGTTTTTT. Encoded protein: CASEIRTATTGELFF.

CDR3 sequence (DNA): TGTGCCAGCCGCTCCCTGAATTGGACAGGACGTCGCGAGCAGTACTTC. Amino acids: CASRSLNWTGRREQYF. V and J are TRBV5-5 and TRBJ2-7; 7 nucleotides line up with TRBD1. Germline V gene lookup returns CDR1 SGHKS and CDR2 YYEKEE (reference sequence). CDR3 length equals 16 residues. The V gene end was trimmed by 7 bases and the J gene end by 6 bases; junction bases not matched to a gene: 19.

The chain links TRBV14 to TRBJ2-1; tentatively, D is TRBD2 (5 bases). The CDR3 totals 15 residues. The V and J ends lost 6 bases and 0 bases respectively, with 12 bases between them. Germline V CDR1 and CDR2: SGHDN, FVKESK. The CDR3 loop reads CASSPHLASYNEQFF. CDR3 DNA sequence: TGTGCCAGCAGTCCCCATCTAGCCTCCTACAATGAGCAGTTCTTC.

The CDR3 protein is CASRNTGTITDTQYF. The CDR3 DNA is TGTGCCAGTAGGAATACAGGGACGATCACAGATACGCAGTATTTT. The rearrangement uses TRBV19 and TRBJ2-3; tentatively, D is TRBD1 (6 bases). This CDR3 is built from 15 residues. Per the germline V gene, CDR1 is LNHDA and CDR2 is SQIVND (reference sequence). V was pared by 6 bases and J by 2 bases, with 15 bases between. The full variable domain, in which reference TRBV19 and TRBJ2-3 provide the parts outside the CDR3, is DGGITQSPKYLFRKEGQNVTLSCEQNLNHDAMYWYRQDPGQGLRLIYYSQIVNDFQKGDIAEGYSVSREKKESFPLTVTSAQKNPTAFYLCASRNTGTITDTQYFGPGTRLTVL.

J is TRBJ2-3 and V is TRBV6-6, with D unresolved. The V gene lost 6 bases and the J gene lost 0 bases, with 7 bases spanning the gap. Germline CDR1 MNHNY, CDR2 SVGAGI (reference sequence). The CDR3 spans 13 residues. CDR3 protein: CASRSDSTDTQYF. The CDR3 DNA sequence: TGTGCCAGCAGGTCGGACAGCACAGATACGCAGTATTTT.

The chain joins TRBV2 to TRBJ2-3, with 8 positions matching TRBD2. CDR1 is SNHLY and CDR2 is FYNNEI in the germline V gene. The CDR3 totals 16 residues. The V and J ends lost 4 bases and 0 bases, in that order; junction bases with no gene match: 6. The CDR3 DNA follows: TGTGCCAGCAGTGCCCGGGGGGGTGCTAGCACAGATACGCAGTATTTT. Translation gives CASSARGGASTDTQYF.

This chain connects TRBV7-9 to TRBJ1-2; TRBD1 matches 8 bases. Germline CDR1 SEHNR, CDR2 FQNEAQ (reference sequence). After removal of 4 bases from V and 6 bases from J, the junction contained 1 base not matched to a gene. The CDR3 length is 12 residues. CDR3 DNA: TGTGCCAGCAGCTCACAGGGGGATGGCTACACCTTC. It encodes CASSSQGDGYTF.

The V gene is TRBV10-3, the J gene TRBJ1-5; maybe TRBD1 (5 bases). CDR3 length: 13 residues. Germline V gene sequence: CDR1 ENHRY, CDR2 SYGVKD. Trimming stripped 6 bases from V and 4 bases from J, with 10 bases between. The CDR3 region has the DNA TGTGCCATCAGCACAGGTGGGAATCAGCCCCAGCATTTT. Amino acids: CAISTGGNQPQHF.

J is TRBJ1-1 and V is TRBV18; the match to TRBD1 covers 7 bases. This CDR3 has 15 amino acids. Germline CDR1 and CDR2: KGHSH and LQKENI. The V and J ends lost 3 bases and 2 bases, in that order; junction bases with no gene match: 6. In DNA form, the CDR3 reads TGTGCCAGCTCACCGCCGTACAGGGGAAACACTGAAGCTTTCTTT. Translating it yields CASSPPYRGNTEAFF.

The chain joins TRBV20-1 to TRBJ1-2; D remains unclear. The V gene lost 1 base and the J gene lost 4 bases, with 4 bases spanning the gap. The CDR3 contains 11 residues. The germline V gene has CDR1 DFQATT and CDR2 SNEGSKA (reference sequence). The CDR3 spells CSARGTYGYTF. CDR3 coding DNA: TGCAGTGCTAGAGGCACCTATGGCTACACCTTC.

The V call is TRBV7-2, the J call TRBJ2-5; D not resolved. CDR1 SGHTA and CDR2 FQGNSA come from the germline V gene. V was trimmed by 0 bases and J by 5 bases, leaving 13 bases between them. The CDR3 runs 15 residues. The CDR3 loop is CASSLAQLAGETQYF. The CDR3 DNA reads TGTGCCAGCAGCTTAGCGCAACTGGCCGGGGAGACCCAGTACTTC.

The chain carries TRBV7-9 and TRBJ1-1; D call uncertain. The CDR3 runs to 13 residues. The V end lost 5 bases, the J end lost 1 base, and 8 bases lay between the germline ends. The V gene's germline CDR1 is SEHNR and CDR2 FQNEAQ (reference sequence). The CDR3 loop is CASSPRPNTEAFF. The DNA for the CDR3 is TGTGCCAGCAGCCCAAGACCGAACACTGAAGCTTTCTTT.

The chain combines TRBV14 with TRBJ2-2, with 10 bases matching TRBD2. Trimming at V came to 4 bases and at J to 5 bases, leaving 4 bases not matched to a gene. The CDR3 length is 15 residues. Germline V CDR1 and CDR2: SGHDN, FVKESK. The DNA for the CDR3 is TGTGCCAGCAGCCGGACTAGCGGAACGACCGGGGAGCTGTTTTTT. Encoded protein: CASSRTSGTTGELFF.

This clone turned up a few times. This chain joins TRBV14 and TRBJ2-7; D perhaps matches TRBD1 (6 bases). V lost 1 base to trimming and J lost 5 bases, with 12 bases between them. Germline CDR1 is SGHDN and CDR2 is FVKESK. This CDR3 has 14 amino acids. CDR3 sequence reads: CASSQARGTNEQYF. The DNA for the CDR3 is TGTGCCAGCAGCCAAGCGAGGGGGACGAACGAGCAGTACTTC.

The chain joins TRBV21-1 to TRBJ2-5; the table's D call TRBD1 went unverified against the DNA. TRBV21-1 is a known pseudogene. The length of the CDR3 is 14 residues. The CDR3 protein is CASSRTGHQETQYF. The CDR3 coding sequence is TGTGCCAGCAGCAGAACTGGACATCAAGAGACCCAGTACTTC.

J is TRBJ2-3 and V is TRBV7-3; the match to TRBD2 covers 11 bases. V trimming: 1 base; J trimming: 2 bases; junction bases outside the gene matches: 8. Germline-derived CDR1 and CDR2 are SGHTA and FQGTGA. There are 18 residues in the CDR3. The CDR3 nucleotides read TGTGCCAGCAGCTTAAAGGGTACTAGCGGGGGATTCACAGATACGCAGTATTTT. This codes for CASSLKGTSGGFTDTQYF.

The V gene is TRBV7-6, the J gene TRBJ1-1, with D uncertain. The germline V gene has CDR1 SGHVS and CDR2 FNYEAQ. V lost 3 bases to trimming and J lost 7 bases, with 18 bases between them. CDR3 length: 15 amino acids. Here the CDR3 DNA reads TGTGCCAGCAGCTTGGAACCTCGGCACACCCTTGAAGCTTTCTTT. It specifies CASSLEPRHTLEAFF.

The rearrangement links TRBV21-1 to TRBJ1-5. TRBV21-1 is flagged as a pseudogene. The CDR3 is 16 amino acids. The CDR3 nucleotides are TGTGCCAGCAAGGGCAGGGAGATAGCAAGGAATCAGCCCCAGCATTTT. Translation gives CASKGREIARNQPQHF.

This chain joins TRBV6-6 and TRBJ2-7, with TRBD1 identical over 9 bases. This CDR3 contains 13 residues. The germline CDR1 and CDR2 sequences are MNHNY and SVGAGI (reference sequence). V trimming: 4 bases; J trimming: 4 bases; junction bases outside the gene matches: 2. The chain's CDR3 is CASSSGTGYEQYF. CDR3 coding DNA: TGTGCCAGCAGTTCCGGGACAGGGTACGAGCAGTACTTC.

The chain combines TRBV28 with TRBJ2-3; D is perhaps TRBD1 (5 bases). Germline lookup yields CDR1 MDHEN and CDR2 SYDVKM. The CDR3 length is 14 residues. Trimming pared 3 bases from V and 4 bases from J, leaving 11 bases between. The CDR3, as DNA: TGTGCCAGCAGTTTTTTTCCCAGGGCAGATACGCAGTATTTT. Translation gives CASSFFPRADTQYF.

The CDR3 region has the DNA TGCGCCAGCAGCTTGACAGATACGCAGTATTTT. Translating it yields CASSLTDTQYF. The chain combines TRBV5-1 with TRBJ2-3; D is ambiguous. Trimming removed 1 base at V and 3 bases at J, with 0 bases between. The CDR3 consists of 11 residues. The germline V gene has CDR1 SGHRS and CDR2 YFSETQ. The complete variable domain, with remaining parts taken from reference TRBV5-1 and TRBJ2-3, reads KAGVTQTPRYLIKTRGQQVTLSCSPISGHRSVSWYQQTPGQGLQFLFEYFSETQRNKGNFPGRFSGRQFSNSRSEMNVSTLELGDSALYLCASSLTDTQYFGPGTRLTVL.

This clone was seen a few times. The CDR3 DNA sequence: TGTGCCAGCAGTGACGGGTACTCTGGAAACACCATATATTTT. This translates into CASSDGYSGNTIYF. The gene calls are TRBV2 and TRBJ1-3; D is undetermined. The germline V and J ends were trimmed by 3 bases and 0 bases, with 6 bases remaining between them. The CDR3 consists of 14 residues. CDR1 and CDR2 (germline): SNHLY, FYNNEI.

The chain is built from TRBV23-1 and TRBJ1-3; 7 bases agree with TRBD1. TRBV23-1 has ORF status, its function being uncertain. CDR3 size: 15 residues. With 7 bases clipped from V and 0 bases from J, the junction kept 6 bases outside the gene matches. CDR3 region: CASTKTGLSGNTIYF. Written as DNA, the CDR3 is TGCGCCAGCACCAAGACAGGGCTCTCTGGAAACACCATATATTTT.

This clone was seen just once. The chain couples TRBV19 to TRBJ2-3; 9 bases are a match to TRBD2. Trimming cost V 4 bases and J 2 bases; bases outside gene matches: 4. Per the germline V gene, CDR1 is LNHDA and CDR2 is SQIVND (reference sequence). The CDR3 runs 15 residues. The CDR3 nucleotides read TGTGCCAGTAGTAATAGCGGGGGCCACACAGATACGCAGTATTTT. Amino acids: CASSNSGGHTDTQYF.

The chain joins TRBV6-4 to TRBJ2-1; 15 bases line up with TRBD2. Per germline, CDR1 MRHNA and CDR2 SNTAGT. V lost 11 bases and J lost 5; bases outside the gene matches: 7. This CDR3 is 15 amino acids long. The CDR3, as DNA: TGTGCCGGCGGACTAGCGGGAGGGCCCCACAATGAGCAGTTCTTC. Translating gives CAGGLAGGPHNEQFF.

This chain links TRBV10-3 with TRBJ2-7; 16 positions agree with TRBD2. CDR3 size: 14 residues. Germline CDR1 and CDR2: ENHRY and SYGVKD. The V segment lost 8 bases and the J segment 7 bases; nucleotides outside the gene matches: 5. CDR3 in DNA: TGTGCCATCGCCGGGACTAGCGGGGGGGCGGAGCAGTACTTC. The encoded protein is CAIAGTSGGAEQYF.

The CDR3 bases are TGTGCCAGCAGCCCGGGTACTGGGAGTACCTACGAGCAGTACTTC. Translating it yields CASSPGTGSTYEQYF. This sequence joins TRBV7-6 and TRBJ2-7, with a weak D call TRBD2 (5 bases). The CDR3 length is 15 residues. V lost 5 bases to trimming and J lost 2 bases, with 16 bases between them. The V gene's germline CDR1 is SGHVS and CDR2 FNYEAQ. Full variable domain (outside the CDR3, taken from reference TRBV7-6 and TRBJ2-7): GAGVSQSPRYKVTKRGQDVALRCDPISGHVSLYWYRQALGQGPEFLTYFNYEAQQDKSGLPNDRFSAERPEGSISTLTIQRTEQRDSAMYRCASSPGTGSTYEQYFGPGTRLTVT.

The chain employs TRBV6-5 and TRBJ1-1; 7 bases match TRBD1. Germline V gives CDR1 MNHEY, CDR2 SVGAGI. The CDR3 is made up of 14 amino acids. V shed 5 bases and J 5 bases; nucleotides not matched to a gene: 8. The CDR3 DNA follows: TGTGCCAGCAGTGAGACGACAGGGAGAACTGAAGCTTTCTTT. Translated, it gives CASSETTGRTEAFF.

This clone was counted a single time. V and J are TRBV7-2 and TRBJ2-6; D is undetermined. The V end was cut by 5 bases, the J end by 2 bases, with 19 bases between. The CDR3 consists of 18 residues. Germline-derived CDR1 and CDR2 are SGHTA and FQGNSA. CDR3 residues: CASSPLGLGRAGANVLTF. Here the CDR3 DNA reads TGTGCCAGCAGCCCCCTAGGTCTCGGAAGGGCTGGGGCCAACGTCCTGACTTTC.

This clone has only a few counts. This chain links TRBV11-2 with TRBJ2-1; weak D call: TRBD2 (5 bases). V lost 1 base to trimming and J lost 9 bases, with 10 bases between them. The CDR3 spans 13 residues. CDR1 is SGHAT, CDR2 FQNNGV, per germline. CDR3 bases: TGTGCCAGCAGCTTAGGGGTCAGCGGTGAGCAGTTCTTC. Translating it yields CASSLGVSGEQFF.

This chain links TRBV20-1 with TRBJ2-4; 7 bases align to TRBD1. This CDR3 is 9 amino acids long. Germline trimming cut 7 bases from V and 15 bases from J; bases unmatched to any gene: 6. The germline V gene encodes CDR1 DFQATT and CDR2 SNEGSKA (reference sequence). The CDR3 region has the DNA TGCAGTGGTAAGGGACAGCCGTACTTC. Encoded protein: CSGKGQPYF.

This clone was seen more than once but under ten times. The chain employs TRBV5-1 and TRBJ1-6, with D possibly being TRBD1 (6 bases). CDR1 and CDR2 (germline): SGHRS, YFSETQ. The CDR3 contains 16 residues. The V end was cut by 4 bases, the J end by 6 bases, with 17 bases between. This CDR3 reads CASSPAGAAVNSPLHF. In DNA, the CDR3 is TGCGCCAGCAGCCCCGCAGGGGCCGCCGTTAATTCACCCCTCCACTTT.